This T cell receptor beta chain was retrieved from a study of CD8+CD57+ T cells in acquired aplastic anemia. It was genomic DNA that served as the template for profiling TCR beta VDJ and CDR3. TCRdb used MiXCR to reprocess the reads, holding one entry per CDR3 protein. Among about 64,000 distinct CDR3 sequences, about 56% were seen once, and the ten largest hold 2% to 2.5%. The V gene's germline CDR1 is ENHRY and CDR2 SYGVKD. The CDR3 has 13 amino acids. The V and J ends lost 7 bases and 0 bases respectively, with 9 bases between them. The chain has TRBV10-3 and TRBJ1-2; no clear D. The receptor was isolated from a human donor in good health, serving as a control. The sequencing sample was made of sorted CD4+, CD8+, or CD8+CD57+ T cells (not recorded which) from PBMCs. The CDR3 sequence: CAIKSISNYGYTF. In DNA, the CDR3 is TGTGCCATCAAGAGTATCTCTAACTATGGCTACACCTTC.